This TCR beta chain appears in the sequencing data of a study of blood T cell repertoires in COVID-19. TCRdb keeps only in-frame clones here, not all; method: immunoSEQ multiplex PCR. Altogether more than 45,000 clones are present, approximately 83% being singletons, with the ten largest covering 8% to 10%. Trimming took 5 bases from V and 6 from J, leaving 19 bases between them. The germline gives CDR1 SQVTM, CDR2 ANQGSEA. The CDR3 covers 14 residues. The chain recombines TRBV29-1 with TRBJ1-1; D is perhaps TRBD1 (5 bases). The sample comprised peripheral blood. The clonotype comes from an elderly man with COVID-19, enrolled during active disease. The chain's CDR3 is CSVRSTVKYSEAFF. The CDR3 nucleotides are TGCAGCGTTCGATCGACAGTAAAATACTCTGAAGCTTTCTTT. Full variable domain (rest looked up from reference TRBV29-1 and TRBJ1-1): SAVISQKPSRDICQRGTSLTIQCQVDSQVTMMFWYRQQPGQSLTLIATANQGSEATYESGFVIDKFPISRPNLTFSTLTVSNMSPEDSSIYLCSVRSTVKYSEAFFGQGTRLTVV.